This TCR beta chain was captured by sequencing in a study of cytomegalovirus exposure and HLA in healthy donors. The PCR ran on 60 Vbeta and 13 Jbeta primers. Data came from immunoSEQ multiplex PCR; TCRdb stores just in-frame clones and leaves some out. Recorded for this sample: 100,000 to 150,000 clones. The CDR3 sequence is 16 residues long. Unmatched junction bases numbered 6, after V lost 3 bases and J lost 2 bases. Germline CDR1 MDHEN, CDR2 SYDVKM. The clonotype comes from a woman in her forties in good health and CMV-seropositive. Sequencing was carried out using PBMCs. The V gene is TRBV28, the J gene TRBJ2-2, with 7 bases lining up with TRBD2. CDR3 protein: CASSLETGLNTGELFF. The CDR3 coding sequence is TGTGCCAGCAGTTTGGAAACGGGACTAAACACCGGGGAGCTGTTTTTT.